The 28 T cell receptor beta chains in this list originate from one sample, sequenced in a study of beta chain features in type 1 diabetes. TCRB transcripts that were expressed got sequenced, as all of the isolated RNA had been reverse transcribed. The protocol was immunoSEQ multiplex PCR, while the TCRdb copy is restricted to in-frame clones and leaves out a portion. The table records 400,000 to 600,000 clones, approximately 30% of them present only once. The sample taken for sequencing was naive CD4+ T cells from blood. These receptors were obtained from a man aged 18 to 29 in good health.

This clone was counted only a few times. The V call is TRBV5-1, the J call TRBJ2-7; tentative D call: TRBD1 (6 bases). The V gene lost 4 bases and the J gene lost 5 bases, with 13 bases spanning the gap. CDR1 SGHRS and CDR2 YFSETQ come from the germline V gene. This CDR3 is 13 amino acids long. This CDR3 is CASSPAWDNEQYF. CDR3 nucleotide sequence: TGCGCCAGCAGCCCGGCCTGGGACAACGAGCAGTACTTC.

Remarks on this clone: The sample has other DNA sequences that encode this CDR3 too. The chain has TRBV15 and TRBJ2-7; 8 bases align to TRBD2. This CDR3 is built from 15 residues. Germline V gene sequence: CDR1 LNHNV, CDR2 YYDKDF (reference sequence). The V gene end was trimmed by 1 base and the J gene end by 3 bases; junction bases not matched to a gene: 5. CDR3 in amino acids: CATSRGAGGSYEQYF. The CDR3 DNA reads as TGTGCCACCAGCAGAGGCGCGGGAGGAAGCTACGAGCAGTACTTC.

As concerns this clone: Other DNA sequences in the sample encode the same CDR3. This rearrangement joins TRBV9 to TRBJ2-3; D is unresolved. V gave up 4 bases and J gave up 0 bases, with 3 bases separating them. CDR1 is SGDLS and CDR2 is YYNGEE in the germline V gene. The CDR3 is made up of 12 amino acids. DNA for the CDR3: TGTGCCAGCAGCCCTAGCACAGATACGCAGTATTTT. Protein: CASSPSTDTQYF. The entire variable domain, with the rest obtained from reference TRBV9 and TRBJ2-3, is as follows: DSGVTQTPKHLITATGQRVTLRCSPRSGDLSVYWYQQSLDQGLQFLIQYYNGEERAKGNILERFSAQQFPDLHSELNLSSLELGDSALYFCASSPSTDTQYFGPGTRLTVL.

The table lists this clone with a few counts. The CDR3 bases are TGTGCCTGGAGTGTGGGGGCCAAGTTAGATACGCAGTATTTT. The encoded protein is CAWSVGAKLDTQYF. This rearrangement joins TRBV30 to TRBJ2-3, with a tentative D call TRBD1 (6 bases). This CDR3 spans 14 amino acids. Germline V CDR1 and CDR2: GTSNPN, SVGIG (reference sequence). V shed 0 bases and J shed 5 bases, with 12 bases lying between them.

The chain uses TRBV7-2 and TRBJ2-7; no definite D call. The germline V gene encodes CDR1 SGHTA and CDR2 FQGNSA. The length of the CDR3 is 15 residues. Deletions cut 0 bases from V and 2 bases from J, with 11 bases between. The CDR3 region is CASSLALVFTYEQYF. CDR3 sequence (DNA): TGTGCCAGCAGCTTAGCGCTAGTGTTCACCTACGAGCAGTACTTC.

The chain combines TRBV15 with TRBJ2-1; TRBD1 matches at 7 bases. Per germline, CDR1 LNHNV and CDR2 YYDKDF (reference sequence). Losses at the gene ends were 3 bases for V and 6 bases for J; bases not matched to a gene: 11. This CDR3 contains 16 residues. The CDR3 spells CATSRPFRGYGNEQFF. DNA of the CDR3: TGTGCCACCAGCAGGCCGTTCAGGGGGTACGGCAATGAGCAGTTCTTC.

The gene calls are TRBV28 and TRBJ2-7, with D unresolved. The CDR3 extends over 12 amino acids. The V end was cut by 3 bases, the J end by 4 bases, with 7 bases between. The germline gives CDR1 MDHEN, CDR2 SYDVKM. In DNA form, the CDR3 reads TGTGCCAGCAGTTTTGGGCAGTACGAGCAGTACTTC. Its protein is CASSFGQYEQYF.

J is TRBJ1-2 and V is TRBV29-1; possibly TRBD1 for D (5 bases). Germline V gene sequence: CDR1 SQVTM, CDR2 ANQGSEA. Trimming pared 3 bases from V and 4 bases from J, leaving 15 bases between. This CDR3 spans 14 amino acids. In DNA, the CDR3 is TGCAGCGTTGACCCCCCAGGGCAGCTCTATGGCTACACCTTC. Its protein is CSVDPPGQLYGYTF.

Only a few counts were recorded for this clone. The V and J genes are TRBV7-6 and TRBJ2-1; weak D call: TRBD2 (6 bases). Germline CDR1 SGHVS, CDR2 FNYEAQ. The CDR3 has 15 residues. Trimming pared 1 base from V and 7 bases from J, leaving 14 bases between. The CDR3 DNA is TGTGCCAGCAGCTTAGATCGGATCGCGGGGAATGAGCAGTTCTTC. It encodes CASSLDRIAGNEQFF.

The chain links TRBV15 to TRBJ2-7; D possibly corresponds to TRBD1 (6 bases). The CDR3 has 13 residues. The germline V gene has CDR1 LNHNV and CDR2 YYDKDF (reference sequence). V was pared by 5 bases and J by 3 bases, with 11 bases between. The DNA for the CDR3 is TGTGCCACCAGCGGGGGACACTACTACGAGCAGTACTTC. It translates to CATSGGHYYEQYF.

This chain connects TRBV19 to TRBJ2-1; D not resolved. V lost 1 base and J 5 bases, leaving 9 bases between the germline ends. Germline V gene sequence: CDR1 LNHDA, CDR2 SQIVND (reference sequence). This CDR3 has 14 residues. CDR3 sequence: CASSIAGINNEQFF. CDR3 sequence (DNA): TGTGCCAGTAGTATAGCGGGTATAAACAATGAGCAGTTCTTC.

This clone was counted a few times. V is TRBV23-1 and J is TRBJ2-6; tentatively, D is TRBD1 (5 bases). TRBV23-1 is an ORF; its function is uncertain. V lost 3 bases to trimming and J lost 0 bases, with 21 bases between them. This CDR3 has 20 amino acids. The CDR3 spells CASSHPVMGRACSGANVLTF. The CDR3 nucleotides read TGCGCCAGCAGTCACCCGGTGATGGGCAGGGCCTGCTCTGGGGCCAACGTCCTGACTTTC.

V and J are TRBV30 and TRBJ2-2; TRBD1 matches at 8 bases. Trimming cost V 3 bases and J 4 bases; bases outside gene matches: 10. The CDR3 consists of 16 residues. Germline-derived CDR1 and CDR2 are GTSNPN and SVGIG (reference sequence). CDR3 protein: CAWSPRGGTGTGELFF. DNA for the CDR3: TGTGCCTGGAGCCCTCGAGGGGGGACAGGCACCGGGGAGCTGTTTTTT. Based on the CDR3 plus reference TRBV30 and TRBJ2-2, the full variable domain is SQTIHQWPATLVQPVGSPLSLECTVEGTSNPNLYWYRQAAGRGLQLLFYSVGIGQISSEVPQNLSASRPQDRQFILSSKKLLLSDSGFYLCAWSPRGGTGTGELFFGEGSRLTVL.

This chain joins TRBV11-2 and TRBJ1-1; D unresolved. CDR1 is SGHAT and CDR2 is FQNNGV in the germline V gene. The V end lost 0 bases, the J end lost 1 base, and 3 bases lay between the germline ends. The CDR3 has 13 amino acids. For the CDR3, the DNA is TGTGCCAGCAGCTTAGAACGGAACACTGAAGCTTTCTTT. Encoded protein: CASSLERNTEAFF.

This clone was picked up a small number of times. V usage is TRBV20-1 and J usage is TRBJ1-4; 7 nucleotides agree with TRBD1. Trimming cost V 6 bases and J 8 bases; bases outside gene matches: 3. This CDR3 comprises 11 residues. The germline gives CDR1 DFQATT, CDR2 SNEGSKA (reference sequence). The DNA for the CDR3 is TGCAGTGCAGGGGGCGGGGAAAAACTGTTTTTT. Translated, it gives CSAGGGEKLFF.

The V and J genes are TRBV27 and TRBJ2-1; D gene unclear. Trimming stripped 5 bases from V and 12 bases from J, with 14 bases between. This CDR3 spans 12 amino acids. The germline V gene encodes CDR1 MNHEY and CDR2 SMNVEV (reference sequence). CDR3 coding DNA: TGTGCCAGCAGTCCCTGGCAAGGGTTGCAGTTCTTC. This gives the protein CASSPWQGLQFF.

The chain joins TRBV5-1 to TRBJ2-7, with TRBD1 identical over 9 bases. Germline V gene lookup returns CDR1 SGHRS and CDR2 YFSETQ. The CDR3 runs to 14 residues. V trimming: 2 bases; J trimming: 5 bases; junction bases outside the gene matches: 5. The CDR3 DNA is TGCGCCAGCAGCTTTGGGACAGGGTACAACGAGCAGTACTTC. This codes for CASSFGTGYNEQYF.

This clone was counted a few times. This rearrangement joins TRBV2 to TRBJ1-1; D is ambiguous. V lost 11 bases to trimming and J lost 3 bases, with 13 bases between them. CDR1 is SNHLY and CDR2 is FYNNEI in the germline V gene. The length of the CDR3 is 12 residues. This CDR3 reads CASRTVDTEAFF. The CDR3 nucleotides are TGTGCCTCCCGGACGGTTGACACTGAAGCTTTCTTT.

To note about this clone: The same CDR3 is also encoded by other DNA sequences in this sample. The chain links TRBV28 to TRBJ2-1; D is undetermined. V was shortened by 2 bases and J by 0 bases, with 5 bases between the two germline ends. Germline-derived CDR1 and CDR2 are MDHEN and SYDVKM. This CDR3 is built from 14 residues. CDR3 amino acids: CASSLTGSYNEQFF. CDR3 DNA: TGTGCCAGCAGTTTAACGGGCTCCTACAATGAGCAGTTCTTC.

This clone was seen only a few times. CDR3 coding DNA: TGTGCCAGCAGCTTAGCGCGGGAATCGGAGACCCAGTACTTC. Protein product: CASSLARESETQYF. The rearrangement joins TRBV11-2 to TRBJ2-5, with D possibly being TRBD2 (6 bases). The V end lost 1 base, the J end lost 5 bases, and 11 bases lay between the germline ends. Germline V gene sequence: CDR1 SGHAT, CDR2 FQNNGV. CDR3 length: 14 amino acids.

The genes are TRBV27 and TRBJ2-3; TRBD2 matches 13 bases. The germline gives CDR1 MNHEY, CDR2 SMNVEV (reference sequence). The J segment lost 2 bases and the V segment lost 4 bases, leaving 6 bases of the junction unmatched. The CDR3 has 17 amino acids. CDR3 DNA sequence: TGTGCCAGCAGTTCCTTCGGGACTAGCGGGATCACAGATACGCAGTATTTT. Translated: CASSSFGTSGITDTQYF.

V usage is TRBV30 and J usage is TRBJ2-2; the D gene could be TRBD1 or TRBD2 (5 bases each). V gave up 3 bases and J gave up 6 bases, with 14 bases separating them. The CDR3 contains 14 residues. Germline V gives CDR1 GTSNPN, CDR2 SVGIG (reference sequence). The CDR3, as DNA: TGTGCCTGGAGCCCCTTTGGGACGGCCGGGGAGCTGTTTTTT. Translated, it gives CAWSPFGTAGELFF.

As concerns this clone: Other DNA sequences of this sample code for an identical CDR3. The V and J genes are TRBV30 and TRBJ1-1; D remains unclear. CDR1 and CDR2 (germline): GTSNPN, SVGIG (reference sequence). The CDR3 runs 13 residues. Trimming removed 0 bases from V and 0 bases from J, with 5 bases in between. CDR3 DNA: TGTGCCTGGAGTGTCCGGCTGAACACTGAAGCTTTCTTT. Its translation: CAWSVRLNTEAFF.

The sample holds a few counts of this clone. CDR3 bases: TGTGCCAGCAGTTTAATTAGCGGGAGCGGGCTAGATACGCAGTATTTT. Translation gives CASSLISGSGLDTQYF. The rearrangement links TRBV28 to TRBJ2-3; TRBD2 agrees at 9 bases. V lost 2 bases and J lost 5; bases outside the gene matches: 8. This CDR3 has 16 amino acids. Germline CDR1 MDHEN, CDR2 SYDVKM. The complete variable domain, with remaining parts taken from reference TRBV28 and TRBJ2-3, reads DVKVTQSSRYLVKRTGEKVFLECVQDMDHENMFWYRQDPGLGLRLIYFSYDVKMKEKGDIPEGYSVSREKKERFSLILESASTNQTSMYLCASSLISGSGLDTQYFGPGTRLTVL.

This clone showed up just once. The J gene is TRBJ2-7, the V gene TRBV30; a weak D match, TRBD2 (6 bases). This CDR3 is 13 amino acids long. CDR1 is GTSNPN and CDR2 is SVGIG in the germline V gene (reference sequence). V lost 2 bases to trimming and J lost 1 base, with 9 bases between them. The CDR3, as DNA: TGTGCCTGGAGTCGGGGGAGTTCCTACGAGCAGTACTTC. It is translated as CAWSRGSSYEQYF.

The chain recombines TRBV5-1 with TRBJ2-5; D ambiguous. CDR3 length equals 13 residues. Germline V gene data show CDR1 as SGHRS and CDR2 as YFSETQ. Deletions cut 4 bases from V and 1 base from J, with 8 bases between. The CDR3 coding sequence is TGCGCCAGCAGCAGGGCAGCCCAAGAGACCCAGTACTTC. Translating gives CASSRAAQETQYF.

Concerning this clone itself: Within the sample, other DNA sequences also encode this same CDR3. This sequence joins TRBV29-1 and TRBJ2-5; no reliable D call. The germline gives CDR1 SQVTM, CDR2 ANQGSEA. With 4 bases removed from V and 4 bases from J, the gap between germline ends came to 7 bases. This CDR3 has 11 amino acids. DNA for the CDR3: TGCAGCGTTGCTCTAGGAGAGACCCAGTACTTC. Protein product: CSVALGETQYF.

The V call is TRBV25-1, the J call TRBJ2-5; D is perhaps TRBD1 (5 bases). Per germline, CDR1 MGHDK and CDR2 SYGVNS. Between the trimmed V and J ends, which lost 3 bases and 5 bases, there was a span of 16 bases. CDR3 length equals 15 residues. This CDR3 is CASSDHARVRETQYF. CDR3 coding DNA: TGTGCCAGCAGTGACCACGCCAGGGTCAGGGAGACCCAGTACTTC.